The entry below describes one T cell receptor beta chain. The specificity of this receptor is unknown. No much larger clonotype is one base removed from it; base qualities were not supplied. Receptor libraries were prepared by 5' RACE. Data came from an Illumina HiSeq 2000. A universal primer binding site was introduced by template switching, and a unique molecular identifier was present in the final cDNA, enabling accurate counting of TCR cDNA molecules. Specific primers in the conserved constant-segment region were used to synthesize first-strand cDNA for TCR alpha and beta chains. To control for contamination, each cDNA library was double barcoded with a SMART-Mk sample barcode plus Illumina barcodes. TruSeq adapter sequences and Illumina sample barcodes were added in two successive PCR steps. TCR alpha and beta cDNA libraries were sequenced on the Illumina HiSeq platform with custom primers. Processing in the source paper ran as follows. Raw reads were processed with MiGEC to extract unique molecular identifiers, and MiXCR was used to determine CDR3 positions. Recombination models were inferred per individual with the repgenHMM and IGoR tools using an EM algorithm. The analysis of shared clonotypes was done with the tcR package in R, with sharing normalized by the product of cloneset sizes. Out-of-frame nonproductive sequences were analyzed to study raw recombination free of thymic and clonal selection effects. TCRdb reprocessed the public reads (quality trimming at Q25 with fastp, clone calling with MiXCR) and kept in-frame beta chains. Each entry is one CDR3 protein sequence, shown with its most common DNA and genes. The V and J calls come from TCRdb's annotation, not from the publication. This sample is represented by around 280,000 distinct CDR3 sequences; 6.5% to 9.5% of them were singletons. Roughly 2.1% of the sample is held by the ten biggest clonotypes.

Every donor in the study was a healthy Caucasian. The twin cohort consisted of three pairs of female monozygotic twins, all aged roughly 18 to 29 years. Miltenyi CD45RO+ enrichment and human naive T-cell isolation kits were used to isolate memory (CD45RO+) and naive T cells from PBMC. The data derive from a study of identical twins (dated by TCRdb to the mid-2010s). The study in broad terms: To test whether fetal clonotypes persist, this study deep-sequenced TCR alpha and beta repertoires from monozygotic twins, from unrelated adults of various ages, and from cord blood. Replicate twin experiments were performed at different times using different library preparation protocols to rule out contamination.

What the study reported, not specific to this receptor: A weaker excess of twin sharing was found in beta out-of-frame sequences because the signal-to-noise ratio was lowered by fewer shared sequences. Abundant cord blood beta clonotypes carried fewer insertions; young adult naive repertoires showed a weaker similar trend, while memory repertoires showed none. Out-of-frame TCR alpha sharing in monozygotic twins was systematically underestimated by recombination models, whereas sharing between unrelated individuals was in agreement with the recombination models. Zero-insertion analyses could be partly confounded by invariant T cells such as MAIT and iNKT, though diverse VJ usage argued against such confounding for most clonotypes. Because the same donors could not be followed over many years, conclusions were based on cross-sectional statistical analysis. Out-of-frame TCR alpha sequences shared between twins showed an excess of low generation-probability sequences compared with coincidental sharing between unrelated individuals.

V and J are trimmed by 6 bases and 4 bases, and the gene matches miss 8 bases of the junction. Including the terminal cysteine and phenylalanine, the CDR3 comprises 14 residues. The read is trimmed to its CDR3 DNA, 42 bases read in frame from base 1. For CDR1 and CDR2, the germline V gene lists MNHNS and SASEGT. The same specimen was also included in a second study, on yellow fever vaccine responses in identical twins. Per that second paper: According to the authors, in identical twins the way T cells responded to vaccination appeared partly convergent and partly personalized. Focusing on identical twins, the study followed the T cell clones that responded to the vaccine, and did so with precision.

Sequencing was done on a sample of memory (CD45RO+) T cells sorted from blood. Read against the paper, the sample's cell subset or site label means: CD45RO+ enriched T cells. The receptor comes from a young woman in good health. The receptor chain draws on TRBV6-1 and TRBJ1-1; 7 middle bases align to TRBD1. The CDR3 sequence is CASSLTGQGTEAFF. The DNA reads TGTGCCAGCAGCCTGACAGGGCAGGGCACTGAAGCTTTCTTT.